This T cell receptor beta chain was profiled in a study of graft-versus-host responses after intestinal transplantation. Study-level results: Individuals who had graft-donor T cell macrochimerism had allografts that showed high graft-versus-host to host-versus-graft clonal ratios. Recipient marrow showed GvH clones, some seen first in ileum or blood.

With respect to this clone: Its antigen is still unknown.

V was pared by 1 base and J by 2 bases, with 3 bases between. The CDR3 sequence is 11 residues long. The germline V gene has CDR1 DFQATT and CDR2 SNEGSKA (reference sequence). Clones were read by immunoSEQ multiplex PCR, and TCRdb kept only the in-frame ones, dropping some. The table shows 90,000 to 130,000 clones, with 90% to 95% occurring only once. The source is a human donor who was the organ donor for an intestinal transplant. The V call is TRBV20-1, the J call TRBJ2-7; D gene ambiguous. The sample was unstimulated CD8+ T cells sorted from spleen or lymph node cells, taken before transplant. As DNA, the CDR3 is TGCAGTGCTAGAGCCACCTACGAGCAGTACTTC. Its protein is CSARATYEQYF.